The clone carrying this T cell receptor (beta chain) came up a few times. Its antigen remains unknown. This record belongs to a study of beta chain features in type 1 diabetes. General study findings and limits: Individuals with type 1 diabetes displayed fewer insertions and more deletions at VDJ junctions. Whatever favoring of shorter templates PCR might show would apply equally to patients and controls. There was a moderate but significant shortening of TCRB CDR3s in all four CD4+ subsets of Type 1 diabetes patients.

Germline CDR1 reads GTSNPN; CDR2 reads SVGIG (reference sequence). The CDR3 extends over 13 amino acids. Trimming pared 2 bases from V and 0 bases from J, leaving 7 bases between. TCRB transcripts that were expressed got sequenced, as all of the isolated RNA had been reverse transcribed. The method was immunoSEQ multiplex PCR; TCRdb's version includes in-frame clones alone and lacks a portion of them. The data show under 300,000 clones, with approximately 15% seen just once and approximately 0.018% held by the top ten. The gene calls are TRBV30 and TRBJ1-1; D is unclear. Sequencing was performed on naive CD4+ T cells from blood. The TCR originated in a man aged 25 to 40 with type 1 diabetes. The CDR3 DNA sequence: TGTGCCTGGAGTCCCCCGGTGAACACTGAAGCTTTCTTT. Residues: CAWSPPVNTEAFF. Combining the CDR3 with reference TRBV30 and TRBJ1-1 gives the whole variable domain SQTIHQWPATLVQPVGSPLSLECTVEGTSNPNLYWYRQAAGRGLQLLFYSVGIGQISSEVPQNLSASRPQDRQFILSSKKLLLSDSGFYLCAWSPPVNTEAFFGQGTRLTVV.